The present T cell receptor beta chain was sequenced within a study of T-cell memory formation after mild COVID-19. Study-wide background: Largely donor-specific sequence clusters came from two donors. Notes on the study in general: From day 15 to 85, contracting clones were balanced between CD4 and CD8, whereas later expanders leaned toward CD4+. The SARS-CoV-2 specificity of second-wave clones reaching peak at day 37 remained unverified.

MiXCR was run by TCRdb on the 5' RACE reads, yielding one entry per CDR3 protein. The data contain fewer than 300,000 distinct CDR3 sequences, under 20% of them singletons. The CDR3 has 17 residues. Germline lookup yields CDR1 SGHRS and CDR2 YFSETQ. V shed 0 bases, J shed 3 bases, and the junction held 11 bases outside the gene matches. Of note for this clonotype: What it binds is unknown.

The sequenced sample was PBMCs or a T cell subset sorted from them (not recorded which). The chain has TRBV5-1 and TRBJ1-1; 7 bases are a match to TRBD1. This TCR was sampled from a man younger than 30 who had mild COVID-19 (a few samples of this study predate the infection). Cell type and time point are not known. The CDR3 here is CASSLVSGGRADTEAFF. The CDR3, as DNA: TGCGCCAGCAGCTTGGTTTCAGGGGGGAGGGCGGACACTGAAGCTTTCTTT.